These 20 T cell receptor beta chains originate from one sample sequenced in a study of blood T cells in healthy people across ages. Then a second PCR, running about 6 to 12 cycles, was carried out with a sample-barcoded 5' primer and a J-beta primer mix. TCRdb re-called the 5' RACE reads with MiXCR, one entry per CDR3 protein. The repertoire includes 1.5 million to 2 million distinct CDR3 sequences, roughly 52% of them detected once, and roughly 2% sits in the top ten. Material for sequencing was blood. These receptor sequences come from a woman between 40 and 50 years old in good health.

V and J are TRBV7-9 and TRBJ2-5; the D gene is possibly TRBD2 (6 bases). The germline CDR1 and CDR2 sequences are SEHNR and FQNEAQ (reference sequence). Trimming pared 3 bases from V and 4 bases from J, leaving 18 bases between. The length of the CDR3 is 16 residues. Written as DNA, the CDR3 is TGTGCCAGCAGCTTCCTCCGGGGGATGGGAATAGAGACCCAGTACTTC. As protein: CASSFLRGMGIETQYF. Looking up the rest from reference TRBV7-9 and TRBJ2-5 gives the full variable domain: DTGVSQNPRHKITKRGQNVTFRCDPISEHNRLYWYRQTLGQGPEFLTYFQNEAQLEKSRLLSDRFSAERPKGSFSTLEIQRTEQGDSAMYLCASSFLRGMGIETQYFGPGTRLLVL.

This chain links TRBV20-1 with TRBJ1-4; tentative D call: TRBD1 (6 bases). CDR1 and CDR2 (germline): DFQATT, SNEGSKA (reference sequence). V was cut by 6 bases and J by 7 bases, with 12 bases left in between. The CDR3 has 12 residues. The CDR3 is CSAIRDTEKLFF. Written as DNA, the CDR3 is TGCAGTGCAATCCGGGACACTGAAAAACTGTTTTTT.

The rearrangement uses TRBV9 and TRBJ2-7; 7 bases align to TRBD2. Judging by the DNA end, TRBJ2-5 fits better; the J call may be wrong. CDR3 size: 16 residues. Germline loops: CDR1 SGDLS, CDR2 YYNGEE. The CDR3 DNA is TGTGCCAGCAGCGACGGATTAGCGGGTGTTGGAGAGACCCAGTACTTC. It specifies CASSDGLAGVGETQYF.

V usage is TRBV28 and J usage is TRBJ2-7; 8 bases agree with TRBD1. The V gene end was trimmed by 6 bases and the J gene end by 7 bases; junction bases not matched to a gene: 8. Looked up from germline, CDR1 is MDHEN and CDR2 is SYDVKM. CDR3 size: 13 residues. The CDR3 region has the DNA TGTGCCAGCAGCCCCTGGACAGGGAATGAGCAGTACTTC. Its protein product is CASSPWTGNEQYF.

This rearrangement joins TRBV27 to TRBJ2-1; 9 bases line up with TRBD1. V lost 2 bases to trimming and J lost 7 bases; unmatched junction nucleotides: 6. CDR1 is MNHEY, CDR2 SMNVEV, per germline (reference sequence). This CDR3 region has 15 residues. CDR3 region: CASSLRDRASNEQFF. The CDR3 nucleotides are TGTGCCAGCAGTTTAAGGGACAGGGCTTCAAATGAGCAGTTCTTC.

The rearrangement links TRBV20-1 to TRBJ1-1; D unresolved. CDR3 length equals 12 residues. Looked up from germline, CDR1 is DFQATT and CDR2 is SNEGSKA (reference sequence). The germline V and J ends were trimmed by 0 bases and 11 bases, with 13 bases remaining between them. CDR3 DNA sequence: TGCAGTGCTAGAGATCCCCTAGAGGAGGCTTTCTTT. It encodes CSARDPLEEAFF.

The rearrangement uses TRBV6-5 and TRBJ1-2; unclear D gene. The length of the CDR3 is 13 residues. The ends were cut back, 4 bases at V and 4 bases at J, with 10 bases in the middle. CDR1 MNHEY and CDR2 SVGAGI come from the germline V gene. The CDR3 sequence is CASSFSEAYGYTF. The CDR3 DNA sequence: TGTGCCAGCAGTTTCTCGGAGGCCTATGGCTACACCTTC.

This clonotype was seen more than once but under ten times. CDR3 loop: CASSMGQGFEQYF. The CDR3 DNA is TGTGCCAGCAGCATGGGACAGGGGTTCGAGCAGTACTTC. This rearrangement joins TRBV12-3 or TRBV12-4 to TRBJ2-7; 10 bases map to TRBD1. CDR3 size: 13 residues. The ends lost 6 bases at V and 6 bases at J; junction bases unmatched: 5.

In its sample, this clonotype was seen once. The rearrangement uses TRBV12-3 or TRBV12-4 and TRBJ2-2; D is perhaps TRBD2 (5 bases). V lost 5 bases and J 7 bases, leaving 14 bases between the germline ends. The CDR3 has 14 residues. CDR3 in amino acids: CASSVGARGGELFF. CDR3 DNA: TGTGCCAGCAGTGTGGGTGCCCGGGGCGGGGAGCTGTTTTTT.

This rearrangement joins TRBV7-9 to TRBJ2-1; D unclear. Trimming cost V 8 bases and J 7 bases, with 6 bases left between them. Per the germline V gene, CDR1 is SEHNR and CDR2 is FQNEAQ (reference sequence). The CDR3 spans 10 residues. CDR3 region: CASVANEQFF. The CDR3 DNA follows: TGTGCCAGCGTCGCGAATGAGCAGTTCTTC.

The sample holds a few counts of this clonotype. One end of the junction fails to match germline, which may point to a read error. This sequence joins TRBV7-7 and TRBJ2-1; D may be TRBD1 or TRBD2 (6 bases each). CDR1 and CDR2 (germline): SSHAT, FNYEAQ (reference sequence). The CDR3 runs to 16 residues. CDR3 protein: CASSRTNGGGYNEQFF. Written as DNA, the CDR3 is TGTGCTAGCAGCCGTACAAATGGAGGGGGCTACAATGAGCAGTTCTTC.

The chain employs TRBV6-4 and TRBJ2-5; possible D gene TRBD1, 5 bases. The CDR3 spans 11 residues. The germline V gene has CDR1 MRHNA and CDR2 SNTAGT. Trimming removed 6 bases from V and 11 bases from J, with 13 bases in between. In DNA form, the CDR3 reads TGTGCCAGCAGGAGGAAGACAGAGCAGTACTTC. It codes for CASRRKTEQYF.

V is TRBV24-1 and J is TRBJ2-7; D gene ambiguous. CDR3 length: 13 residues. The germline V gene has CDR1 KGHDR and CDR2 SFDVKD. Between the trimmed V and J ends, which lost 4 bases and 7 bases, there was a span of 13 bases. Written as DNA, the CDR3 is TGTGCCACCAGTGAAACGGATTACAATGAGCAGTACTTC. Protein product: CATSETDYNEQYF.

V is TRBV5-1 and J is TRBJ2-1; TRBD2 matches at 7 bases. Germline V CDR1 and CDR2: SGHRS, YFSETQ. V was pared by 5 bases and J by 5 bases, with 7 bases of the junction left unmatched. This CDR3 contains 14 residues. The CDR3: CASRVGGIDNEQFF. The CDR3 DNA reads TGCGCCAGCAGGGTGGGGGGGATCGACAATGAGCAGTTCTTC.

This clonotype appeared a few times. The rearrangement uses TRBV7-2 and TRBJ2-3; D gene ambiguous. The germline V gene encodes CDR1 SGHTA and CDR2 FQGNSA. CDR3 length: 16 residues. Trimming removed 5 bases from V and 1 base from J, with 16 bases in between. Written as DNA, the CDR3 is TGTGCCAGCAGCCCCCCTAGGCGTGGGGGCACAGATACGCAGTATTTT. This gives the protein CASSPPRRGGTDTQYF.

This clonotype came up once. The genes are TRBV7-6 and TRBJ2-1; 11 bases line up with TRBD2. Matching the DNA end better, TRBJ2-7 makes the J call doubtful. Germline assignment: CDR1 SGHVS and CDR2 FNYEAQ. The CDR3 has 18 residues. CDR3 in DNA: TGTGCCAGCAGCTTAGCGTTTACCCTAGCGGGGGGCAACAATGAGCAGTACTTC. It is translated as CASSLAFTLAGGNNEQYF.

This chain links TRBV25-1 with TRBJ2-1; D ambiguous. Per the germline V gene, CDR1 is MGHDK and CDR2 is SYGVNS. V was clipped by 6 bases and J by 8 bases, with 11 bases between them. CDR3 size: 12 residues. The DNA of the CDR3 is TGTGCCAGCAGGGATAGGTGGGATGAGCAGTTCTTC. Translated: CASRDRWDEQFF.

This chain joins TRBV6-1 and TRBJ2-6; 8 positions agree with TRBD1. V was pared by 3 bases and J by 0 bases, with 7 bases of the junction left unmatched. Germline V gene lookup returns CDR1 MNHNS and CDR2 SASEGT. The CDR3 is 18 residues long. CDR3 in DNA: TGTGCCAGCAGTGAGTGGGGACAGGCGAGCTCTGGGGCCAACGTCCTGACTTTC. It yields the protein CASSEWGQASSGANVLTF.

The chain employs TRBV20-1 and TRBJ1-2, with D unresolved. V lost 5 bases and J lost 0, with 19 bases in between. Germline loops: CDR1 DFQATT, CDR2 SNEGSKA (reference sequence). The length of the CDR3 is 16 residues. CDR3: CSAQGSPGLSNYGYTF. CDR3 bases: TGCAGTGCTCAAGGATCACCGGGCCTCTCTAACTATGGCTACACCTTC.

CDR3 DNA: TGTGCCAGCAGTGCCTCGGGACAGGGGCTCTCCTACGAGCAGTACTTC. Protein: CASSASGQGLSYEQYF. V and J are TRBV27 and TRBJ2-7, with TRBD1 matching over 10 bases. The germline V gene encodes CDR1 MNHEY and CDR2 SMNVEV (reference sequence). Trimming at V came to 5 bases and at J to 0 bases, leaving 7 bases not matched to a gene. The CDR3 length is 16 residues.